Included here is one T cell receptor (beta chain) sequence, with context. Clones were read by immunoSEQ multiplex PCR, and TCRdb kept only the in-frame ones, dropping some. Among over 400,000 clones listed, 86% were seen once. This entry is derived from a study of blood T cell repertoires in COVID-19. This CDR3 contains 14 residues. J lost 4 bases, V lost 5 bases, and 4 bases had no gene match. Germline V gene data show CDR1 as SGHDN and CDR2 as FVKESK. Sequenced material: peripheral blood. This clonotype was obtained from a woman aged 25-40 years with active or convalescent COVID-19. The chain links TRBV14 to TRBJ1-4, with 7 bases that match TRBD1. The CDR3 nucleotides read TGTGCCAGCAGCGAACAGGGGCTTAATGAAAAACTGTTTTTT. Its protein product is CASSEQGLNEKLFF.